These T cell receptor beta chains were read from a single sample in a study of shared clonotypes between healthy human individuals. Sequencing used immunoSEQ multiplex PCR; TCRdb keeps in-frame clones, though not all of them. The sample lists about a million clones; approximately 80% were seen once. Sequences were obtained from memory CD4+ T cells from PBMCs. The receptor source for this set is a man younger than 35 in good health. Some clones in this sample may be carry-over from other donors' samples. Each CDR3 is given with its conserved first and last residue. The D gene is left open where the match is weak. Clone size appears in some rows only: once, few, many, or a class for an expanded clone.

few,TRBD1,TRBV15,TRBJ2-7,CATSRVSLGQGAEQYF,TGTGCCACCAGCAGAGTTAGTTTGGGACAGGGGGCCGAGCAGTACTTC
NA,NA,TRBV4-1,TRBJ2-1,CASSQDVKKDNEQFF,TGCGCCAGCAGCCAAGATGTGAAGAAAGACAATGAGCAGTTCTTC
NA,NA,TRBV5-1,TRBJ1-1,CASSTQGYTEAFF,TGCGCCAGCAGCACCCAGGGTTACACTGAAGCTTTCTTT
NA,NA,TRBV5-1,TRBJ2-1,CASSLDSSTYNEQFF,TGCGCCAGCAGCTTGGACAGCTCCACCTACAATGAGCAGTTCTTC
NA,TRBD2,TRBV19,TRBJ2-1,CASSTSGIGDEQFF,TGTGCCAGTAGTACCAGCGGGATAGGGGATGAGCAGTTCTTC
NA,NA,TRBV18,TRBJ2-1,CASSRSGGGRFEQFF,TGTGCCAGCTCCCGCAGTGGGGGAGGCCGATTTGAGCAGTTCTTC
NA,NA,TRBV9,TRBJ2-7,CASSVGQGGEQYF,TGTGCCAGCAGCGTAGGTCAGGGTGGCGAGCAGTACTTC
NA,NA,TRBV7-2,TRBJ1-5,CASSLRALGPQHF,TGTGCCAGCAGCTTGAGGGCCCTGGGGCCCCAGCATTTT
NA,NA,TRBV5-1,TRBJ2-2,CASSLGAGELFF,TGCGCCAGCAGCTTGGGGGCCGGGGAGCTGTTTTTT
once,NA,TRBV2,TRBJ2-7,CASSEAFAAGLREEQYF,TGTGCCAGCAGTGAAGCGTTTGCCGCGGGGCTCCGCGAAGAGCAGTACTTC